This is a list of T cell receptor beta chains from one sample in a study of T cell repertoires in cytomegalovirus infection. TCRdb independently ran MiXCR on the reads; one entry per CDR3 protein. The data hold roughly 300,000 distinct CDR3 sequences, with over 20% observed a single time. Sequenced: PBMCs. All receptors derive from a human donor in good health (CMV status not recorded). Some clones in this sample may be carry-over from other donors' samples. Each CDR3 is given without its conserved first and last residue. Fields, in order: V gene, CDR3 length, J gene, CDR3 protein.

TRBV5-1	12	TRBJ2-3	ASSQQRGPDTQY
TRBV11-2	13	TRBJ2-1	ASSLGGRTYNEQF
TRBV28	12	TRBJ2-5	ASSPGGQQETQY
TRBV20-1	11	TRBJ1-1	SARPRQDTEAF
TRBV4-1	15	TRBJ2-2	ASSQDTTGPRAGELF
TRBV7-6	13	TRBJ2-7	ASQVPVGITYEQY
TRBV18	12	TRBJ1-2	ASSPTTEHYGYT
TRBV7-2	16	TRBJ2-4	ASSRTGGRLPAENIQY
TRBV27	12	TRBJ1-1	ASSFSRLTGEAF
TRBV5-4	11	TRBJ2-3	ASSLPPGDTQY
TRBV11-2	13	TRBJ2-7	ASSLDLDRGYEQY
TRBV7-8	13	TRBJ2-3	ASRALQGPADTQY
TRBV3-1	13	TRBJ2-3	ASSPRAGDADTQY
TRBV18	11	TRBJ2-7	ASSSGAPYEQY
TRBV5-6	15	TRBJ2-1	ASSPLVGAGFRDEQF
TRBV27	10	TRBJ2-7	ASRSGGYEQY
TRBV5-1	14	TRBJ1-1	ASSQGGIGRNTEAF
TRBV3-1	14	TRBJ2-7	ASSQAGAGRSYEQY
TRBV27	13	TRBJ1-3	ASSLAMGQGNTIY
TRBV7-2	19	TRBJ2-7	ASSPGTGGRTRTRRFYEQY
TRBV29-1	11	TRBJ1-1	SVERGVSTEAF
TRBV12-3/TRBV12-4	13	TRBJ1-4	ASSLTRGANEKLL
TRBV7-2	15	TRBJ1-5	ASSLRGRGQRNQPQH
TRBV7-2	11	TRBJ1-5	ASSRDPNQPQH
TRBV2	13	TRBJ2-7	ASSFNRGFTYEQY
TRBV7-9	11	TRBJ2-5	ASSFSGEETQY
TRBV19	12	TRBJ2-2	ASKRDANTGELF
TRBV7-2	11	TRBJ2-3	ASSLASADTQY
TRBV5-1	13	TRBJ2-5	ASSGGTQYQETQY
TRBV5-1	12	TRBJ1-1	ASSLNGENTEAF
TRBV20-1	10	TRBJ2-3	SVGLAANTQY
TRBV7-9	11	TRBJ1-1	ASSWEGGTEAF
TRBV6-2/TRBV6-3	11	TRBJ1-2	ASSYEAIYGYT
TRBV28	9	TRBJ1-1	ASRRGAGAF
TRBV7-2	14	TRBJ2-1	ASSLAPLAGVNEQF
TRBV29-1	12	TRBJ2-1	SVEDYGRANEQF
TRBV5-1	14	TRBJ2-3	ASSLRPPSESDTQY
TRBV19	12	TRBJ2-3	ASTPGTSGVTQY
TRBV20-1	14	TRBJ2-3	SARVPTSGGTDTQY
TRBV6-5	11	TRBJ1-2	ASSYTTDYGYT
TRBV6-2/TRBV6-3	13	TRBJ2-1	ASRNDGSSYNEQF
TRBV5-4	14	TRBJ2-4	ASSSAGTSGSNIQY
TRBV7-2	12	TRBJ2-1	ASSRDPGYNEQF
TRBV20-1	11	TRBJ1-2	SAEVGSAYGYT
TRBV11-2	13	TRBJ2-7	ASSAGLAGGYEQY
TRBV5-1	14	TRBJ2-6	ASSLDPGSGANVLT
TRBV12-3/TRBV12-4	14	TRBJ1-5	ANSSGGRGLNQPQH
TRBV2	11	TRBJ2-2	ASIRSSGGQLF
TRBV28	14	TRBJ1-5	ASSLSFTQGNQPQH